A single sample gave rise to the 28 T cell receptor beta chains below, sequenced in a study of shared clonotypes between healthy human individuals. Data came from immunoSEQ multiplex PCR; TCRdb stores just in-frame clones and leaves some out. Seen here are about 2.4 million clones, approximately 94% observed once, and the top ten hold 0.13% to 0.15%. The sequenced sample consisted of naive CD4+ T cells sorted from blood. Sample subset: CD45RA+ positively selected. The origin of the receptors is a man aged 18-30 years in good health.

V gene TRBV11-2 combines with J gene TRBJ2-7; perhaps D is TRBD1 or TRBD2 (6 bases each). The CDR3 runs to 15 residues. CDR1 is SGHAT and CDR2 is FQNNGV in the germline V gene. The V gene lost 5 bases and the J gene lost 3 bases, with 17 bases spanning the gap. CDR3 sequence (DNA): TGTGCCAGCAGCCGGCTGGAGGGGGTGGGCTACGAGCAGTACTTC. It specifies CASSRLEGVGYEQYF.

This chain uses TRBV28 with TRBJ1-6; 9 nucleotides line up with TRBD1. This CDR3 spans 18 amino acids. Germline CDR1 and CDR2: MDHEN and SYDVKM. The trim removed 5 bases at V and 0 bases at J, leaving 8 bases unmatched. CDR3 loop: CASSPGQGYSSYNSPLHF. As DNA, the CDR3 is TGTGCCAGCAGTCCTGGACAGGGGTATAGCTCCTATAATTCACCCCTCCACTTT.

The chain carries TRBV6-5 and TRBJ1-2; TRBD1 is a possible D gene (5 bases). Looked up from germline, CDR1 is MNHEY and CDR2 is SVGAGI. The V end was cut by 6 bases, the J end by 3 bases, with 14 bases between. This CDR3 contains 14 residues. The CDR3 coding sequence is TGTGCCAGCAGGGGGAGGGACGGCGACTATGGCTACACCTTC. Translated, it gives CASRGRDGDYGYTF.

This clone was seen only once. The chain uses TRBV27 and TRBJ1-4, with D uncertain. CDR1 and CDR2 (germline): MNHEY, SMNVEV (reference sequence). With 3 bases removed from V and 4 bases from J, the gap between germline ends came to 6 bases. This CDR3 spans 13 amino acids. CDR3 coding DNA: TGTGCCAGCAGTTTTCGGTTTAATGAAAAACTGTTTTTT. Its protein is CASSFRFNEKLFF.

V is TRBV12-5 and J is TRBJ1-5; no definite D call. The CDR3 is 16 amino acids. Germline V gives CDR1 LGHNT, CDR2 FRNRAP. With 0 bases removed from V and 3 bases from J, the gap between germline ends came to 12 bases. The DNA of the CDR3 is TGTGCTAGTGGTTTGGTACTCCCGGGGTACAATCAGCCCCAGCATTTT. Its protein product is CASGLVLPGYNQPQHF.

This clone showed up just once. The chain is built from TRBV5-1 and TRBJ2-5, with 11 nucleotides matching TRBD2. The CDR3 has 17 amino acids. V trimming: 0 bases; J trimming: 1 base; junction bases outside the gene matches: 5. CDR1 and CDR2 (germline): SGHRS, YFSETQ. The CDR3 protein is CASSLALGLAAQETQYF. CDR3 bases: TGCGCCAGCAGCTTGGCTCTGGGACTAGCGGCCCAAGAGACCCAGTACTTC.

The rearrangement links TRBV12-5 to TRBJ2-1; 16 nucleotides align to TRBD2. CDR1 is LGHNT and CDR2 is FRNRAP in the germline V gene. V lost 3 bases to trimming and J lost 7 bases; unmatched junction nucleotides: 6. The CDR3 contains 17 residues. The CDR3 nucleotides are TGTGCTAGTGGTTTCGGGACTAGCGGGGGGGCGCGGAATGAGCAGTTCTTC. It encodes CASGFGTSGGARNEQFF.

The chain has TRBV5-1 and TRBJ2-7, with D possibly being TRBD1 (7 bases). V was cut by 0 bases and J by 6 bases, with 19 bases left in between. The CDR3 covers 16 residues. Germline assignment: CDR1 SGHRS and CDR2 YFSETQ. CDR3 protein: CASSLEGRQGGSEQYF. CDR3 coding DNA: TGCGCCAGCAGCTTGGAAGGGCGACAGGGAGGCTCCGAGCAGTACTTC.

The rearrangement joins TRBV27 to TRBJ2-6; D ambiguous. Germline CDR1 and CDR2: MNHEY and SMNVEV (reference sequence). Trimming pared 3 bases from V and 4 bases from J, leaving 10 bases between. The CDR3 runs 15 residues. CDR3 residues: CASSFGMTGANVLTF. For the CDR3, the DNA is TGTGCCAGCAGTTTTGGAATGACGGGGGCCAACGTCCTGACTTTC. The full variable domain, in which reference TRBV27 and TRBJ2-6 provide the parts outside the CDR3, is EAQVTQNPRYLITVTGKKLTVTCSQNMNHEYMSWYRQDPGLGLRQIYYSMNVEVTDKGDVPEGYKVSRKEKRNFPLILESPSPNQTSLYFCASSFGMTGANVLTFGAGSRLTVL.

The genes are TRBV29-1 and TRBJ2-1; 10 bases fit TRBD1. CDR1 SQVTM and CDR2 ANQGSEA come from the germline V gene. After removal of 8 bases from V and 7 bases from J, the junction contained 8 bases not matched to a gene. CDR3 size: 13 residues. CDR3 loop: CSLRTGGENEQFF. Here the CDR3 DNA reads TGCAGCCTTAGGACAGGGGGAGAGAATGAGCAGTTCTTC.

The chain is built from TRBV7-2 and TRBJ1-6; TRBD1 agrees at 7 bases. The CDR3 is made up of 18 amino acids. CDR1 and CDR2 (germline): SGHTA, FQGNSA. Trimming cost V 1 base and J 7 bases; bases outside gene matches: 13. CDR3 residues: CASSLGYYGTEVNSPLHF. CDR3 nucleotide sequence: TGTGCCAGCAGCTTAGGTTATTATGGGACAGAGGTCAATTCACCCCTCCACTTT.

The chain has TRBV21-1 and TRBJ1-1; TRBD1, the D gene given by the table, was not confirmed from the DNA. TRBV21-1 is a pseudogene segment. The CDR3 has 16 amino acids. Written as DNA, the CDR3 is TGTGCCAGCAGCAAAGCAGGACAGGGATTGAACACTGAAGCTTTCTTT. This translates into CASSKAGQGLNTEAFF.

This chain connects TRBV25-1 to TRBJ2-5, with TRBD2 identical over 9 bases. V shed 2 bases and J 6 bases; nucleotides not matched to a gene: 10. CDR3 length: 16 residues. Germline values: CDR1 MGHDK, CDR2 SYGVNS. The CDR3 region is CASSENGSGRWKTQYF. The CDR3 DNA reads as TGTGCCAGCAGTGAAAATGGTAGCGGGAGATGGAAGACCCAGTACTTC.

This chain connects TRBV12-5 to TRBJ2-3; D gene uncertain. CDR1 LGHNT and CDR2 FRNRAP come from the germline V gene. The CDR3 has 14 amino acids. Trimming took off 8 bases at V and 6 bases at J, with 18 bases between the two ends. CDR3 sequence (DNA): TGTGCTAGTTCTATTAGTGCCTCCGTTGATACGCAGTATTTT. This encodes CASSISASVDTQYF.

This chain joins TRBV19 and TRBJ2-1, with TRBD2 identical over 8 bases. Germline CDR1 and CDR2: LNHDA and SQIVND (reference sequence). The CDR3 is 14 amino acids. After removal of 7 bases from V and 9 bases from J, the junction contained 11 bases not matched to a gene. Here the CDR3 DNA reads TGTGCCAGTATCAACCCGGGAGGGCCAGGTGAGCAGTTCTTC. It specifies CASINPGGPGEQFF.

This rearrangement joins TRBV5-6 to TRBJ2-3; TRBD2 is a possible D gene (7 bases). This CDR3 comprises 16 residues. Germline V gene data show CDR1 as SGHDT and CDR2 as YYEEEE. Trimming took off 5 bases at V and 6 bases at J, with 22 bases between the two ends. The CDR3 DNA reads TGTGCCAGCAGTAGGGAGGGGGTTAAGAATGTGGATACGCAGTATTTT. This translates into CASSREGVKNVDTQYF.

The rearrangement links TRBV9 to TRBJ2-2; D is uncertain. V lost 0 bases and J 7 bases, leaving 16 bases between the germline ends. This CDR3 is 16 amino acids long. Germline V gene lookup returns CDR1 SGDLS and CDR2 YYNGEE. The CDR3, as DNA: TGTGCCAGCAGCGTAGCGGCAGTGATCCGCATCGGGGAGCTGTTTTTT. Translation gives CASSVAAVIRIGELFF.

V gene TRBV19 combines with J gene TRBJ1-1; unclear D gene. CDR3 length: 15 residues. Trimming left V 1 base short and J 4 bases short, with 13 bases between. Germline CDR1 and CDR2: LNHDA and SQIVND (reference sequence). The CDR3 DNA reads as TGTGCCAGTAGTATAGCATGGGAGTCGGGCACTGAAGCTTTCTTT. Amino acid sequence: CASSIAWESGTEAFF.

The chain joins TRBV18 to TRBJ1-6; the D gene is possibly TRBD1 (5 bases). Trimming pared 4 bases from V and 9 bases from J, leaving 10 bases between. The CDR3 contains 13 residues. CDR1 and CDR2 from the germline V gene are KGHSH and LQKENI. CDR3 sequence reads: CASSQGTTSPLHF. The CDR3 region has the DNA TGTGCCAGCTCACAGGGGACCACTTCACCCCTCCACTTT.

V usage is TRBV5-6 and J usage is TRBJ1-1; 7 bases are a match to TRBD1. This CDR3 has 12 residues. V was clipped by 5 bases and J by 4 bases; unmatched bases: 2. CDR1 is SGHDT, CDR2 YYEEEE, per germline. The CDR3 reads CASRSGGTEAFF. CDR3 DNA sequence: TGTGCCAGCAGGTCAGGGGGCACTGAAGCTTTCTTT.

The V and J genes are TRBV5-4 and TRBJ2-3; 11 nucleotides match TRBD2. This CDR3 comprises 15 residues. The germline V gene has CDR1 SGHNT and CDR2 YYREEE (reference sequence). V gave up 4 bases and J gave up 3 bases; unmatched junction bases: 4. CDR3 DNA: TGTGCCAGCAGCGGATCTAGCGGGAGGACAGATACGCAGTATTTT. Its protein is CASSGSSGRTDTQYF.

This rearrangement joins TRBV6-6 to TRBJ2-1; the match to TRBD2 covers 10 bases. The CDR3 extends over 15 amino acids. The germline V gene has CDR1 MNHNY and CDR2 SVGAGI (reference sequence). Trimming at V came to 2 bases and at J to 6 bases, leaving 4 bases not matched to a gene. CDR3 DNA sequence: TGTGCCAGCAGTTACGTAGCGGGGGGAGGCAATGAGCAGTTCTTC. Residues: CASSYVAGGGNEQFF.

The rearrangement links TRBV5-6 to TRBJ2-1, with D hard to call. The CDR3 is made up of 16 amino acids. The V and J ends lost 5 bases and 8 bases respectively, with 23 bases between them. Per the germline V gene, CDR1 is SGHDT and CDR2 is YYEEEE. CDR3 DNA: TGTGCCAGCAGTCTTCGGGTAGAGGTGAACTGGGATGAGCAGTTCTTC. Its protein is CASSLRVEVNWDEQFF.

CDR3 sequence: CASTGPGDHQPQHF. In DNA form, the CDR3 reads TGTGCCAGCACCGGGCCCGGGGATCATCAGCCCCAGCATTTT. J is TRBJ1-5 and V is TRBV21-1. TRBV21-1 is deemed a pseudogene. The CDR3 is 14 amino acids.

The V gene is TRBV15, the J gene TRBJ2-5; D is perhaps TRBD1 or TRBD2 (6 bases each). Germline V gene data show CDR1 as LNHNV and CDR2 as YYDKDF (reference sequence). The CDR3 sequence is 18 residues long. Deletions cut 0 bases from V and 3 bases from J, with 20 bases between. CDR3 sequence reads: CATSRDLGGGIVEETQYF. CDR3 nucleotide sequence: TGTGCCACCAGCAGAGATCTCGGAGGGGGGATTGTTGAAGAGACCCAGTACTTC.

The chain is built from TRBV5-1 and TRBJ2-2; 11 nucleotides agree with TRBD2. Germline V gene data show CDR1 as SGHRS and CDR2 as YFSETQ. The J segment lost 0 bases and the V segment lost 2 bases, leaving 9 bases of the junction unmatched. CDR3 length: 19 amino acids. This chain's CDR3 is CASSFFASGGHANTGELFF. The DNA for the CDR3 is TGCGCCAGCAGCTTTTTCGCTAGCGGGGGGCACGCGAACACCGGGGAGCTGTTTTTT.

Concerning this clone itself: In the same sample, other DNA sequences code for this CDR3. CDR3 in DNA: TGTGCCAGCAGTCCGGACAGAGCTGGAAACACCATATATTTT. This codes for CASSPDRAGNTIYF. The V and J genes are TRBV6-1 and TRBJ1-3, with D possibly being TRBD1 (6 bases). Trimming removed 5 bases from V and 2 bases from J, with 10 bases in between. The V gene's germline CDR1 is MNHNS and CDR2 SASEGT. This CDR3 region has 14 residues.

The chain links TRBV6-5 to TRBJ1-1; D unresolved. Trimming stripped 0 bases from V and 5 bases from J, with 10 bases between. The CDR3 totals 14 residues. The germline CDR1 and CDR2 sequences are MNHEY and SVGAGI. CDR3 region: CASSYSPEGTEAFF. CDR3 coding DNA: TGTGCCAGCAGTTACTCCCCGGAAGGTACTGAAGCTTTCTTT.